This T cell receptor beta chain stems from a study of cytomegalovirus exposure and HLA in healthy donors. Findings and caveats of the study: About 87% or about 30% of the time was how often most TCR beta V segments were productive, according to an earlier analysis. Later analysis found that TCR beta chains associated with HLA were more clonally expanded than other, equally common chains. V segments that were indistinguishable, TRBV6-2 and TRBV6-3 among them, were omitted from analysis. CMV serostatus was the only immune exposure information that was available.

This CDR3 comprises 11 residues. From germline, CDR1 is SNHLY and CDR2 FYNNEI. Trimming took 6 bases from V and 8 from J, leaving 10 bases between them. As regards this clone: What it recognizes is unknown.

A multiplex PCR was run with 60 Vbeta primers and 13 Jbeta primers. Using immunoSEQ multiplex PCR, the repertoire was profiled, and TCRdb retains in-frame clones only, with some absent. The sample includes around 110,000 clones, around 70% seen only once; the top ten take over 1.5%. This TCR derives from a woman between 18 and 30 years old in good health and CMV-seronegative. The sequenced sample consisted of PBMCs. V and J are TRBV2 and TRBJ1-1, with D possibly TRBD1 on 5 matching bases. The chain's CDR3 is CASSIDREAFF. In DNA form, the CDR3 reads TGTGCCAGCAGCATCGACAGAGAAGCTTTCTTT.